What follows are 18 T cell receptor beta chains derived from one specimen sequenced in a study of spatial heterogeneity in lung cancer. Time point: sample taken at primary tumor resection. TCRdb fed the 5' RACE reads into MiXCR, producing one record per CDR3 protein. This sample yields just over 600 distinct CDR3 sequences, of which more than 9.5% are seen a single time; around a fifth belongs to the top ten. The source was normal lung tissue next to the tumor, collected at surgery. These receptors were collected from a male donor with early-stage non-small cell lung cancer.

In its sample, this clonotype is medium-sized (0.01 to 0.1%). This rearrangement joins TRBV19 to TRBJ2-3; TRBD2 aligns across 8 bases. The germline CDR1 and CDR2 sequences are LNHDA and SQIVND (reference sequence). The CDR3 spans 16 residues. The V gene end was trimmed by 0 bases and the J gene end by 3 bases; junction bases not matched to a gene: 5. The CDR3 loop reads CASSIDGSGRTDTQYF. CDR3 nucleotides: TGTGCCAGTAGTATAGATGGCAGCGGGAGAACAGATACGCAGTATTTT.

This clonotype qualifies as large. The CDR3 here is CASSQELAGDEQFF. The DNA for the CDR3 is TGTGCCAGCAGCCAAGAACTAGCGGGGGATGAGCAGTTCTTC. J is TRBJ2-1 and V is TRBV14, with 11 bases aligning to TRBD2. Per the germline V gene, CDR1 is SGHDN and CDR2 is FVKESK. With V trimmed by 0 bases and J by 8 bases, 0 bases remained unmatched. This CDR3 region has 14 residues.

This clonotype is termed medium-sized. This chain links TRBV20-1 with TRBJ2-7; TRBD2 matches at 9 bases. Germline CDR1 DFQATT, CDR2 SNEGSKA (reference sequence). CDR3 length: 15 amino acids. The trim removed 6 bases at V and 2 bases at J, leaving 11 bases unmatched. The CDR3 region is CSAFHPSSGTYEQYF. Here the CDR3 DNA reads TGCAGTGCCTTCCACCCATCTAGCGGGACCTACGAGCAGTACTTC.

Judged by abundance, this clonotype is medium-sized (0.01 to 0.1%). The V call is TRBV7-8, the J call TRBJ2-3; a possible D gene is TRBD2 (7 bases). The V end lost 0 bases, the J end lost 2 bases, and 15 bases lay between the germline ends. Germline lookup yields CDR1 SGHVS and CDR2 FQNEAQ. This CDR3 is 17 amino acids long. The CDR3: CASSLARGGGPTDTQYF. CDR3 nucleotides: TGTGCCAGCAGCTTAGCGCGAGGGGGGGGGCCCACAGATACGCAGTATTTT.

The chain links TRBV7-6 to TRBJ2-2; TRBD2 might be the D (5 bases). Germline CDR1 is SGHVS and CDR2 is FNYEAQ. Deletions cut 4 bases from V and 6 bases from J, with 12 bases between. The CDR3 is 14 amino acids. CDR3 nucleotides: TGTGCCAGCAGCTCCGACTATGGGGCCGGGGAGCTGTTTTTT. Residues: CASSSDYGAGELFF. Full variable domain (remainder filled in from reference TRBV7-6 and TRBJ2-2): GAGVSQSPRYKVTKRGQDVALRCDPISGHVSLYWYRQALGQGPEFLTYFNYEAQQDKSGLPNDRFSAERPEGSISTLTIQRTEQRDSAMYRCASSSDYGAGELFFGEGSRLTVL.

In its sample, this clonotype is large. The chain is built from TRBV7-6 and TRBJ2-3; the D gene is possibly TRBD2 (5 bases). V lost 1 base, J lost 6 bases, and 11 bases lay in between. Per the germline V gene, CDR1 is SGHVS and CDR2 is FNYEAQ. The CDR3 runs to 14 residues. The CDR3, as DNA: TGTGCCAGCAGCTTAGAGACGGGATGGGATACGCAGTATTTT. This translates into CASSLETGWDTQYF.

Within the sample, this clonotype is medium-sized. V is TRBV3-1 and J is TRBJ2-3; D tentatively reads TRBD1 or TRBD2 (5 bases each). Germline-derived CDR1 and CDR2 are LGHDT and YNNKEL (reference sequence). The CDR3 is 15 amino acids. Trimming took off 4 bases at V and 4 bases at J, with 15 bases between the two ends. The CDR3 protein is CASSPPGPRSDTQYF. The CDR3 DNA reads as TGTGCCAGCAGCCCGCCGGGACCTCGTTCAGATACGCAGTATTTT.

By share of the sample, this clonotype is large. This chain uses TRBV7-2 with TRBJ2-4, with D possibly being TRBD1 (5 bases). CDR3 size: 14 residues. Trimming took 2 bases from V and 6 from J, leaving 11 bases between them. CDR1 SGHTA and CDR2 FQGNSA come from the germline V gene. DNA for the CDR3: TGTGCCAGCAGCTTAACAGGTGGTGGAAACATTCAGTACTTC. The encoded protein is CASSLTGGGNIQYF.

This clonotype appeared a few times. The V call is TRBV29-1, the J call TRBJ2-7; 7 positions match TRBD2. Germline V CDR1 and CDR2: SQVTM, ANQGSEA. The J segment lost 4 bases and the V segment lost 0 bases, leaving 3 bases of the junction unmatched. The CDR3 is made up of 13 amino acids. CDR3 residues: CSVEDWGGYEQYF. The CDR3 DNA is TGCAGCGTTGAAGATTGGGGAGGGTACGAGCAGTACTTC.

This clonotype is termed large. The CDR3: CSARDYGQFF. The CDR3 nucleotides are TGCAGTGCTAGAGATTACGGGCAGTTCTTC. The chain has TRBV20-1 and TRBJ2-1, with D uncertain. The CDR3 covers 10 residues. The germline V and J ends were trimmed by 0 bases and 12 bases, with 6 bases remaining between them. Germline-derived CDR1 and CDR2 are DFQATT and SNEGSKA (reference sequence).

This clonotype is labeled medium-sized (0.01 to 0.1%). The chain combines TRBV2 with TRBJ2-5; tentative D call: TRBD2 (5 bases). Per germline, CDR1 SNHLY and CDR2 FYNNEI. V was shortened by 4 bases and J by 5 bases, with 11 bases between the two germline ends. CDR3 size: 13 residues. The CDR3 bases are TGTGCCAGCAGTGCCCGGGAAGGGGAGACCCAGTACTTC. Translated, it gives CASSAREGETQYF. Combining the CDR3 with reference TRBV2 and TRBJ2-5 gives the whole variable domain EPEVTQTPSHQVTQMGQEVILRCVPISNHLYFYWYRQILGQKVEFLVSFYNNEISEKSEIFDDQFSVERPDGSNFTLKIRSTKLEDSAMYFCASSAREGETQYFGPGTRLLVL.

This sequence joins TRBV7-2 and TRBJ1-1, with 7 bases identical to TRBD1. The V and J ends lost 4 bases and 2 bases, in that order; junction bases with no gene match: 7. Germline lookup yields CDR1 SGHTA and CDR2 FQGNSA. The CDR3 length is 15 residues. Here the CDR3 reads CASSSGQAYNTEAFF. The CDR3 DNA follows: TGTGCCAGCAGCTCCGGACAGGCCTATAACACTGAAGCTTTCTTT.

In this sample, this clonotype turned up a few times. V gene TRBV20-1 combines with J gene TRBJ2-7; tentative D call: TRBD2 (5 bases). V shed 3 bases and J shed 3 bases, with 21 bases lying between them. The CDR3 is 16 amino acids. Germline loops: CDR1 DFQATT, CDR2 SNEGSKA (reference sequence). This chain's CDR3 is CSARVLVRGSFYEQYF. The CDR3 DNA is TGCAGTGCTAGGGTCCTCGTCAGAGGGAGCTTCTACGAGCAGTACTTC.

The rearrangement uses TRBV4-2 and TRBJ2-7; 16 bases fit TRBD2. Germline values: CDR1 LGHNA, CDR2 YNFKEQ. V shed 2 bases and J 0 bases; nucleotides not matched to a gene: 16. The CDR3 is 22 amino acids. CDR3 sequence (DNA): TGTGCCAGCAGCCAAAGGACCCCGGGACTAGCGGGAGGGATAACCCACTCCTACGAGCAGTACTTC. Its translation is CASSQRTPGLAGGITHSYEQYF.

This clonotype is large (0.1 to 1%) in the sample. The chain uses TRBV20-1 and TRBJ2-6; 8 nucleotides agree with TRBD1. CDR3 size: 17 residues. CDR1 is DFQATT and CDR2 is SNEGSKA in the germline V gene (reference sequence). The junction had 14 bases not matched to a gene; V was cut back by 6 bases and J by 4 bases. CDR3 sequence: CSARRTGMGLGANVLTF. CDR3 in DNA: TGCAGTGCGAGGAGGACAGGGATGGGATTGGGGGCCAACGTCCTGACTTTC.

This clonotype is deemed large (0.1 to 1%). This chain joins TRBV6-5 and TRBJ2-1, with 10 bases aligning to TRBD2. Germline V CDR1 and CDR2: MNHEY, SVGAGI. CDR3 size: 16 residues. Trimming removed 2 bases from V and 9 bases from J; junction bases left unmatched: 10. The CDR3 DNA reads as TGTGCCAGCAGTTACAGCGTGTTAGCGGGAGGAAGTGAGCAGTTCTTC. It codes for CASSYSVLAGGSEQFF.

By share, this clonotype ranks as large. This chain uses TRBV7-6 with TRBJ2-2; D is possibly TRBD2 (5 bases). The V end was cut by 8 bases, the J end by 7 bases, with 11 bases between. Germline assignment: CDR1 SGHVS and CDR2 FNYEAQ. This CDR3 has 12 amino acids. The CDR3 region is CASGSWNGELFF. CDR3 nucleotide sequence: TGTGCCAGCGGGAGTTGGAACGGGGAGCTGTTTTTT.

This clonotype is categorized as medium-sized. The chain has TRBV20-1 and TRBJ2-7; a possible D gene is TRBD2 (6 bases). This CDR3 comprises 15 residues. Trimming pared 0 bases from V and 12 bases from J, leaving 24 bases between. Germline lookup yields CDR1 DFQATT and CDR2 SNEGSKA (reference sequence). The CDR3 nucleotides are TGCAGTGCTAGAGAGGCTTGGAGGGACCCGTGGCGGGCGTACTTC. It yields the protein CSAREAWRDPWRAYF.